These 16 T cell receptor beta chains share one sample of origin, sequenced in a study of blood T cell repertoires in COVID-19. Assay used: immunoSEQ multiplex PCR; TCRdb lists only in-frame clones, some missing. The table has about 140,000 clones, around 80% seen once. Sequenced material: peripheral blood. All receptors derive from a man in his fifties with acute or convalescent COVID-19.

The gene calls are TRBV10-1 and TRBJ2-2; the D gene is possibly TRBD1 (5 bases). With 3 bases removed from V and 6 bases from J, the gap between germline ends came to 11 bases. Germline assignment: CDR1 WNHNN and CDR2 SYGVQD (reference sequence). This CDR3 contains 14 residues. The chain's CDR3 is CASSDGQGSGELFF. The DNA of the CDR3 is TGCGCCAGCAGTGACGGCCAGGGATCCGGGGAGCTGTTTTTT.

The chain couples TRBV28 to TRBJ1-2, with a tentative D call TRBD1 (6 bases). Deletions cut 6 bases from V and 5 bases from J, with 13 bases between. The CDR3 is made up of 13 amino acids. Germline V lookup: CDR1 MDHEN, CDR2 SYDVKM. The CDR3: CASSRTGMYGYTF. The DNA of the CDR3 is TGTGCCAGCAGCCGCACAGGGATGTATGGCTACACCTTC.

This clone was seen a single time. J is TRBJ2-1 and V is TRBV6-4; D may be TRBD1 (6 bases). Trimming removed 5 bases at V and 3 bases at J, with 8 bases between. CDR3 length equals 13 residues. Germline loops: CDR1 MRHNA, CDR2 SNTAGT. The CDR3 DNA reads TGTGCCAGCAGTTTGGACAGCTACAATGAGCAGTTCTTC. It codes for CASSLDSYNEQFF.

The chain carries TRBV18 and TRBJ2-1; 8 positions agree with TRBD2. CDR3 length: 18 amino acids. J lost 1 base, V lost 0 bases, and 8 bases had no gene match. Germline CDR1 is KGHSH and CDR2 is LQKENI. The DNA for the CDR3 is TGTGCCAGCTCACCACCGTCGGGGGGGGGCCTATCCTACAATGAGCAGTTCTTC. Protein sequence: CASSPPSGGGLSYNEQFF.

This clone occurred many times. The J gene is TRBJ1-4, the V gene TRBV24-1, with 10 bases that match TRBD1. Germline values: CDR1 KGHDR, CDR2 SFDVKD. This CDR3 region has 20 residues. The V segment lost 3 bases and the J segment 5 bases; nucleotides outside the gene matches: 17. The CDR3 sequence is CATSDGGRQGALIGNEKLFF. The CDR3 nucleotides read TGTGCCACCAGTGATGGGGGTCGACAGGGGGCCTTAATTGGGAATGAAAAACTGTTTTTT.

The sample holds one count of this clone. This sequence joins TRBV6-6 and TRBJ1-1, with D uncertain. The CDR3 is 15 residues long. Trimming left V 3 bases short and J 0 bases short, with 11 bases between. Germline CDR1 is MNHNY and CDR2 is SVGAGI (reference sequence). The CDR3 nucleotides are TGTGCCAGCAGTTATGCGCTGTTCATGAACACTGAAGCTTTCTTT. As protein: CASSYALFMNTEAFF.

The chain has TRBV18 and TRBJ1-2, with D perhaps TRBD1 (6 bases). The CDR3 consists of 14 residues. Germline V gene lookup returns CDR1 KGHSH and CDR2 LQKENI. Between the trimmed V and J ends, which lost 3 bases and 3 bases, there was a span of 11 bases. CDR3 protein: CASSPQGLDYGYTF. CDR3 nucleotide sequence: TGTGCCAGCTCACCCCAGGGGCTTGACTATGGCTACACCTTC.

The chain couples TRBV6-5 to TRBJ2-7; TRBD1 matches at 10 bases. This CDR3 has 14 amino acids. CDR1 is MNHEY and CDR2 is SVGAGI in the germline V gene. Germline trimming cut 6 bases from V and 1 base from J; bases unmatched to any gene: 3. The CDR3 protein is CASRRQGASYEQYF. CDR3 DNA sequence: TGTGCCAGCAGACGACAGGGGGCTTCCTACGAGCAGTACTTC.

This clone has just a few counts. The genes are TRBV30 and TRBJ1-4, with a tentative D call TRBD1 (5 bases). V lost 5 bases to trimming and J lost 7 bases, with 11 bases between them. Germline V CDR1 and CDR2: GTSNPN, SVGIG (reference sequence). This CDR3 region has 12 residues. CDR3 in amino acids: CAWDRRGEKLFF. DNA for the CDR3: TGTGCCTGGGACAGACGAGGTGAAAAACTGTTTTTT.

This clone appeared once. The chain has TRBV4-2 and TRBJ2-3, with TRBD2 matching over 11 bases. CDR3 size: 16 residues. Germline-derived CDR1 and CDR2 are LGHNA and YNFKEQ. V shed 5 bases and J 5 bases; nucleotides not matched to a gene: 9. CDR3 sequence reads: CASSISGGASVDTQYF. CDR3 DNA: TGTGCCAGCAGCATTAGCGGGGGGGCCAGTGTAGATACGCAGTATTTT.

The genes are TRBV30 and TRBJ2-7; D is perhaps TRBD2 (6 bases). There are 13 residues in the CDR3. Germline V gene sequence: CDR1 GTSNPN, CDR2 SVGIG (reference sequence). Trimming stripped 2 bases from V and 0 bases from J, with 8 bases between. CDR3 amino acids: CAWSTGSSYEQYV. As DNA, the CDR3 is TGTGCCTGGAGTACCGGGAGCTCCTACGAGCAGTACGTC.

V usage is TRBV5-5 and J usage is TRBJ1-1; possibly TRBD1 for D (6 bases). The V end lost 3 bases, the J end lost 0 bases, and 15 bases lay between the germline ends. CDR3 size: 16 residues. Germline lookup yields CDR1 SGHKS and CDR2 YYEKEE (reference sequence). In nucleotides, the CDR3 is TGTGCCAGCAGCTGGTCCAGGGGCGCTCTGAACACTGAAGCTTTCTTT. Translation: CASSWSRGALNTEAFF.

This rearrangement joins TRBV11-1 to TRBJ1-1; 11 nucleotides align to TRBD1. In germline, CDR1 is SGHAT, CDR2 FQDESV (reference sequence). CDR3 size: 15 residues. V trimming: 5 bases; J trimming: 4 bases; junction bases outside the gene matches: 6. CDR3 in amino acids: CASSRSGQGVTEAFF. The CDR3 coding sequence is TGTGCCAGCAGCCGATCGGGACAGGGGGTCACTGAAGCTTTCTTT. The full variable domain, with the rest looked up from reference TRBV11-1 and TRBJ1-1, is EAEVAQSPRYKITEKSQAVAFWCDPISGHATLYWYRQILGQGPELLVQFQDESVVDDSQLPKDRFSAERLKGVDSTLKIQPAELGDSAMYLCASSRSGQGVTEAFFGQGTRLTVV.

The gene calls are TRBV5-1 and TRBJ2-2; 7 bases are a match to TRBD2. The CDR3 sequence is 16 residues long. Germline trimming cut 2 bases from V and 6 bases from J; bases unmatched to any gene: 10. Germline V CDR1 and CDR2: SGHRS, YFSETQ. CDR3 sequence: CASSFFTGTTAGELFF. CDR3 nucleotide sequence: TGCGCCAGCAGCTTCTTCACCGGGACTACAGCCGGGGAGCTGTTTTTT.

CDR3 sequence: CASSDGTSGGAGETQYF. The DNA of the CDR3 is TGTGCCAGCAGTGATGGGACTAGCGGGGGGGCGGGAGAGACCCAGTACTTC. This chain uses TRBV2 with TRBJ2-5, with 16 positions matching TRBD2. The CDR3 length is 17 residues. J lost 4 bases, V lost 3 bases, and 5 bases had no gene match. CDR1 SNHLY and CDR2 FYNNEI come from the germline V gene.

The rearrangement uses TRBV5-1 and TRBJ1-1; 8 positions match TRBD1. This CDR3 is 14 amino acids long. The V segment lost 2 bases and the J segment 5 bases; nucleotides outside the gene matches: 5. Germline V gene lookup returns CDR1 SGHRS and CDR2 YFSETQ. In nucleotides, the CDR3 is TGCGCCAGCAGCTTAAGGACAGGGAGGACTGAAGCTTTCTTT. Its translation is CASSLRTGRTEAFF. Using reference TRBV5-1 and TRBJ1-1 for the parts outside the CDR3, the full variable domain is KAGVTQTPRYLIKTRGQQVTLSCSPISGHRSVSWYQQTPGQGLQFLFEYFSETQRNKGNFPGRFSGRQFSNSRSEMNVSTLELGDSALYLCASSLRTGRTEAFFGQGTRLTVV.